The 18 T cell receptor beta chains presented below share a single source sample, sequenced in a study of blood T cells in healthy people across ages. A second PCR of about 7 to 12 cycles used a sample-barcoded 5' primer and a J-beta primer mix. TCRdb redid the calling of the 5' RACE reads with MiXCR, one entry per CDR3 protein. Of about 970,000 distinct CDR3 sequences detected, around 54% appear once; the ten largest clones hold 20% to 25%. Material: blood. Receptor source: a woman in her fifties or sixties in good health.

This clonotype was counted only a few times. The V and J genes are TRBV7-9 and TRBJ2-7, with D possibly matching TRBD2 (6 bases). V gave up 5 bases and J gave up 3 bases, with 17 bases separating them. The CDR3 is 15 residues long. Germline loops: CDR1 SEHNR, CDR2 FQNEAQ (reference sequence). Here the CDR3 reads CASSPGTARGYEQYF. CDR3 bases: TGTGCCAGCAGCCCAGGGACTGCGAGAGGCTACGAGCAGTACTTC.

This clonotype was counted a single time. The rearrangement uses TRBV13 and TRBJ2-2; a possible D gene is TRBD2 (6 bases). V was clipped by 7 bases and J by 6 bases, with 9 bases between them. The CDR3 is made up of 12 amino acids. Germline V CDR1 and CDR2: PRHDT, FYEKMQ (reference sequence). CDR3 DNA sequence: TGTGCCAGCAAGGGAGGCCCCGGGGAGCTGTTTTTT. Residues: CASKGGPGELFF.

The gene calls are TRBV4-3 and TRBJ2-1; 9 nucleotides agree with TRBD2. Germline assignment: CDR1 LGHNA and CDR2 YSLEER. J lost 6 bases, V lost 2 bases, and 2 bases had no gene match. The CDR3 runs 14 residues. CDR3 DNA sequence: TGCGCCAGCAGCCAACAACTAGCGGGCAATGAGCAGTTCTTC. This codes for CASSQQLAGNEQFF.

This clonotype was seen more than once but under ten times. The genes are TRBV21-1 and TRBJ2-3. TRBV21-1 is given as a pseudogene. The CDR3 contains 8 residues. The CDR3 nucleotides are TGTGCCAGCACTCACACGTATTTT. Protein sequence: CASTHTYF.

This sequence joins TRBV6-1 and TRBJ1-2; D remains unclear. V shed 7 bases and J shed 8 bases, with 20 bases lying between them. Germline values: CDR1 MNHNS, CDR2 SASEGT. This CDR3 is 14 amino acids long. The CDR3 sequence: CASILERVPGGYTF. DNA of the CDR3: TGTGCCAGCATCCTAGAGAGGGTTCCGGGGGGCTACACCTTC.

This clonotype was picked up a small number of times. The chain combines TRBV10-3 with TRBJ1-5; D not resolved. Trimming left V 0 bases short and J 3 bases short, with 12 bases between. The germline V gene encodes CDR1 ENHRY and CDR2 SYGVKD. The CDR3 length is 16 residues. The chain's CDR3 is CAISESILKDNQPQHF. Written as DNA, the CDR3 is TGTGCCATCAGTGAGTCGATACTGAAAGACAATCAGCCCCAGCATTTT.

This clonotype was counted ten times or more. This CDR3 reads CSLEAGMGDTQYF. The DNA of the CDR3 is TGCAGCCTGGAGGCAGGGATGGGAGATACGCAGTATTTT. The chain employs TRBV29-1 and TRBJ2-3; tentatively, D is TRBD1 or TRBD2 (5 bases each). Per germline, CDR1 SQVTM and CDR2 ANQGSEA. The CDR3 contains 13 residues. V lost 8 bases to trimming and J lost 5 bases, with 17 bases between them.

This clonotype was seen more than once but under ten times. V gene TRBV5-1 combines with J gene TRBJ2-5; D tentatively fits TRBD1 or TRBD2 (5 bases each). The CDR3 totals 13 residues. Germline CDR1 SGHRS, CDR2 YFSETQ. Trimming cost V 4 bases and J 4 bases, with 11 bases left between them. The CDR3 region is CASSPGTVETQYF. The CDR3 DNA reads TGCGCCAGCAGCCCCGGGACGGTAGAGACCCAGTACTTC.

The rearrangement links TRBV12-3 or TRBV12-4 to TRBJ2-3; 12 bases agree with TRBD1. The V gene end was trimmed by 2 bases and the J gene end by 6 bases; junction bases not matched to a gene: 6. The CDR3 is 16 residues long. CDR3 sequence (DNA): TGTGCCAGCAGTTTATGGGGACAGGGGGCAAAGGATACGCAGTATTTT. The encoded protein is CASSLWGQGAKDTQYF.

This clonotype occurred a few times. The chain employs TRBV27 and TRBJ2-5; D is perhaps TRBD1 (5 bases). The CDR3 has 15 residues. CDR1 MNHEY and CDR2 SMNVEV come from the germline V gene (reference sequence). Trimming shortened V by 3 bases and J by 0 bases, and 11 bases separated the two germline ends. CDR3 amino acids: CASSFAGNHQETQYF. The CDR3 DNA is TGTGCCAGCAGTTTCGCAGGGAACCACCAAGAGACCCAGTACTTC.

The chain is built from TRBV18 and TRBJ1-1; D is unclear. V was clipped by 4 bases and J by 1 base, with 7 bases between them. The CDR3 consists of 13 residues. CDR1 KGHSH and CDR2 LQKENI come from the germline V gene. This CDR3 reads CASSRSGNTEAFF. CDR3 in DNA: TGTGCCAGCTCACGTTCCGGGAACACTGAAGCTTTCTTT.

This clonotype was seen more than once but under ten times. The chain carries TRBV7-2 and TRBJ2-1; 8 nucleotides line up with TRBD1. Germline V gives CDR1 SGHTA, CDR2 FQGNSA. The trim removed 5 bases at V and 6 bases at J, leaving 3 bases unmatched. This CDR3 spans 13 amino acids. Written as DNA, the CDR3 is TGTGCCAGCAGCCCGGACAGGGTCAATGAGCAGTTCTTC. Translation: CASSPDRVNEQFF.

There are a few counts of this clonotype. This sequence joins TRBV18 and TRBJ1-2; the D gene is possibly TRBD1 (5 bases). The CDR3 has 16 amino acids. Trimming removed 0 bases at V and 5 bases at J, with 16 bases between. Germline-derived CDR1 and CDR2 are KGHSH and LQKENI. CDR3 sequence reads: CASSPPGPETPYGYTF. The CDR3 DNA reads TGTGCCAGCTCACCACCGGGACCAGAAACCCCATATGGCTACACCTTC.

CDR3 DNA: TGTGCCAGCGGCCCTGGCGGGGACAGGAGAGATGGCTACACCTTC. The encoded protein is CASGPGGDRRDGYTF. The chain has TRBV7-9 and TRBJ1-2, with 8 bases aligning to TRBD1. V shed 8 bases and J 6 bases; nucleotides not matched to a gene: 14. The CDR3 runs 15 residues. The germline V gene has CDR1 SEHNR and CDR2 FQNEAQ (reference sequence).

This chain uses TRBV5-1 with TRBJ2-1; D perhaps matches TRBD1 (6 bases). CDR3 length: 15 residues. V was pared by 4 bases and J by 1 base, with 12 bases between. Per the germline V gene, CDR1 is SGHRS and CDR2 is YFSETQ. CDR3 DNA sequence: TGCGCCAGCAGCCCCACGACAGGTTCCTACAATGAGCAGTTCTTC. This codes for CASSPTTGSYNEQFF.

This clonotype was picked up a small number of times. The CDR3 protein is CASSPTGGNEQFF. The DNA for the CDR3 is TGTGCCAGCAGTCCGACAGGGGGCAATGAGCAGTTCTTC. The gene calls are TRBV5-6 and TRBJ2-1; 9 nucleotides line up with TRBD1. The CDR3 loop spans 13 amino acids. The V gene's germline CDR1 is SGHDT and CDR2 YYEEEE. Germline trimming cut 5 bases from V and 6 bases from J; bases unmatched to any gene: 3.

The chain is built from TRBV29-1 and TRBJ2-7; unclear D gene. This CDR3 spans 16 amino acids. Germline CDR1 reads SQVTM; CDR2 reads ANQGSEA. With 5 bases removed from V and 1 base from J, the gap between germline ends came to 21 bases. Here the CDR3 reads CSVLDLSASSSYEQYF. The CDR3 nucleotides are TGCAGCGTTTTGGATCTTTCGGCATCGTCTTCCTACGAGCAGTACTTC.

This clonotype was seen a handful of times. The chain uses TRBV29-1 and TRBJ2-1; D is undetermined. In germline, CDR1 is SQVTM, CDR2 ANQGSEA. Trimming cost V 5 bases and J 8 bases, with 16 bases left between them. This CDR3 is 13 amino acids long. The CDR3 sequence: CSVWSGAEDEQFF. Written as DNA, the CDR3 is TGCAGCGTTTGGTCAGGCGCTGAGGATGAGCAGTTCTTC.